This T cell receptor beta chain appears in the sequencing data of a study of blood T cell repertoires in COVID-19. Study-wide background: PBMCs, B-cell-depleted T cells, or T cells provided the cDNA or gDNA that made up the material.

Deletions cut 2 bases from V and 1 base from J, with 8 bases between. Germline lookup yields CDR1 MNHEY and CDR2 SVGAGI. The CDR3 is 14 amino acids. The authors' processing: Amplification of reference gene primers provided the estimated nucleated cell counts. The data were produced by immunoSEQ multiplex PCR, yet TCRdb's version contains in-frame clones alone and is incomplete. Clonal size and the V and J genes are those of that table, whereas D and trimming came from the DNA. The sample holds approximately 210,000 clones; approximately 85% are singletons and the top ten take 6.5% to 9%. The chain recombines TRBV6-5 with TRBJ1-1, with D possibly TRBD1 on 5 matching bases. The receptor comes from a woman aged 45-60 years with active or convalescent COVID-19. The sequenced sample consisted of peripheral blood. The CDR3 region has the DNA TGTGCCAGCAGTTACAGGGGAGGGAACACTGAAGCTTTCTTT. Its protein product is CASSYRGGNTEAFF.